The source of this T cell receptor beta chain is a study of CD8 T cells in Susac syndrome (dated by TCRdb to the late 2010s). Concerning the study at large: Whether CD8+ T cell activation and differentiation in Susac syndrome was antigen driven was tested using repertoire sequencing. Study-wide conclusions, independent of this receptor: The TCR sequencing and HLA analysis was acknowledged to have included a relatively small number of individuals.

This clonotype was detected once. The clone's antigen remains unknown. There are no base qualities to consult, and no much larger clone falls within one base. One read is thin evidence. V was cut back by 4 bases and J by 0 bases, leaving a gap of 22 bases between them. CDR1 is given as SQVTM and CDR2 as ANQGSEA, both from the germline V gene. The CDR3 goes from the cysteine to the phenylalanine over 18 residues. The read is trimmed to its CDR3 DNA, 54 bases read in frame from base 1. Peripheral blood CD8+ and CD4+ T cells from healthy donors, Susac syndrome patients and multiple sclerosis patients were profiled by high-throughput TCR beta sequencing. The multiple sclerosis controls were treatment-naive patients whose relapsing-remitting disease, either stable or active, fulfilled the revised McDonald criteria. Bulk CD8+ and CD4+ T cells were purified magnetically by negative isolation, whereas CD8+ TEMRA cells were enriched by FACS. Blood was drawn into EDTA tubes, processed within 24 hours, and PBMCs were isolated by density gradient centrifugation. PBMCs intended for TCR sequencing were cryopreserved in liquid nitrogen and were subsequently thawed in a 37 degrees C water bath. The sorted or isolated CD4+, CD8+ and CD8+ TEMRA cells had a purity of 90% or higher.

RNA was extracted with the RNeasy kit and about 0.5 to 1 ug was reverse transcribed using random hexamers. The immunoSEQ multiplex PCR assay, covering 54 Vbeta and 13 Jbeta segments, was used to amplify TCR beta CDR3 regions. PCR amplification bias was corrected by using a synthetic template baseline for primer optimization and computational correction. As for the original processing: Reads were annotated to V, D and J genes according to IMGT and were analyzed with immunoSEQ Analyzer, with only productive sequences retained. Clonality was calculated as one minus the Shannon entropy normalized by log2 of the number of productive unique sequences. For each patient and control, public and private clones were evaluated among the 100 most prevalent clones. Clones were defined as Susac-specific when absent from the healthy and MS cohorts, from about 1,100 published viral clones and from other ImmuneACCESS disease sequences. TCRdb handled the public reads itself, with Q25 trimming in fastp and clone calling in MiXCR, and kept productive beta chains. Each CDR3 protein gets just one entry, which takes the most common genes and DNA from the rows behind it. TCRdb, rather than the study authors, made the V and J calls. The sample contains 180,000 or so distinct CDR3 sequences, around 95% of them found a single time. Under 0.095% of the sample goes to the ten largest clones.

Sequenced sample: CD4+ T cells from PBMCs. This receptor chain uses TRBV29-1 and TRBJ1-3; 5 matching bases give a weak D call of TRBD1. The receptor was isolated from a human donor with multiple sclerosis. The bases are TGCAGCGTTGCCGAACCTTCCCTGACAGACTACTCTGGAAACACCATATATTTT. It specifies CSVAEPSLTDYSGNTIYF.